A single sample gave rise to the 32 T cell receptor beta chains below, sequenced in a study of blood T cell repertoires in COVID-19. Profiled with immunoSEQ multiplex PCR; TCRdb holds only in-frame clones, not every one. Altogether roughly 24,000 clones are present, over 75% being singletons, with the ten largest covering around 20%. The sequenced sample was peripheral blood. All receptors derive from a man aged 65 to 85 in a cohort sampled during active COVID-19.

The V and J genes are TRBV5-1 and TRBJ1-1; D is undetermined. The CDR3 is 14 residues long. The V and J ends lost 0 bases and 1 base respectively, with 7 bases between them. The germline gives CDR1 SGHRS, CDR2 YFSETQ. The CDR3 sequence: CASSLGQENTEAFF. In DNA form, the CDR3 reads TGCGCCAGCAGCTTGGGACAAGAGAACACTGAAGCTTTCTTT.

The genes are TRBV11-2 and TRBJ2-3; 13 bases are a match to TRBD2. The CDR3 runs 16 residues. J was trimmed by 8 bases and V by 1 base; bases with no gene match: 6. Germline loops: CDR1 SGHAT, CDR2 FQNNGV. The CDR3: CASSLGTSGRAVTQYF. The CDR3 nucleotides are TGTGCCAGCAGCTTAGGGACTAGCGGGAGAGCAGTTACGCAGTATTTT.

The chain joins TRBV9 to TRBJ2-1; 7 nucleotides line up with TRBD2. V lost 4 bases to trimming and J lost 9 bases; unmatched junction nucleotides: 22. Looked up from germline, CDR1 is SGDLS and CDR2 is YYNGEE. This CDR3 has 18 residues. CDR3 loop: CASSPPGGGSIRFGEQFF. In nucleotides, the CDR3 is TGTGCCAGCAGCCCCCCGGGAGGCGGGAGTATACGTTTCGGTGAGCAGTTCTTC.

The gene calls are TRBV7-3 and TRBJ2-7, with D maybe TRBD2 (8 bases). CDR3 size: 14 residues. The V end was cut by 2 bases, the J end by 5 bases, with 13 bases between. Germline lookup yields CDR1 SGHTA and CDR2 FQGTGA. For the CDR3, the DNA is TGTGCCAGCAGCTTACAGGGGGGACTAGACGAGCAGTACTTC. This sequence encodes CASSLQGGLDEQYF.

V and J are TRBV4-1 and TRBJ1-1, with a tentative D call TRBD1 (6 bases). Trimming removed 1 base at V and 4 bases at J, with 10 bases between. CDR1 is MGHRA and CDR2 is YSYEKL in the germline V gene. The CDR3 has 14 residues. CDR3 DNA sequence: TGCGCCAGCAGCCAAGTAAGGGGGAGCACTGAAGCTTTCTTT. It encodes CASSQVRGSTEAFF.

This clone was recorded once. The chain carries TRBV5-1 and TRBJ2-2; weak D call: TRBD2 (6 bases). The CDR3 spans 17 residues. Germline-derived CDR1 and CDR2 are SGHRS and YFSETQ. V lost 0 bases, J lost 0 bases, and 12 bases lay in between. The CDR3 coding sequence is TGCGCCAGCAGCTTGGGACACTGGGACTCGAACACCGGGGAGCTGTTTTTT. Amino acids: CASSLGHWDSNTGELFF.

This clone came up once. The rearrangement uses TRBV28 and TRBJ2-7; D is possibly TRBD2 (6 bases). V was trimmed by 2 bases and J by 1 base, leaving 9 bases between them. The CDR3 is made up of 14 amino acids. CDR1 MDHEN and CDR2 SYDVKM come from the germline V gene. CDR3 region: CASSLGGNSYEQYF. CDR3 coding DNA: TGTGCCAGCAGTTTAGGGGGGAATTCCTACGAGCAGTACTTC.

CDR3 residues: CASSGGFDKNIQYF. The CDR3, as DNA: TGCGCCAGCAGCGGAGGGTTTGACAAAAACATTCAGTACTTC. The genes are TRBV10-2 and TRBJ2-4; weak D call: TRBD2 (6 bases). The germline V gene has CDR1 WSHSY and CDR2 SAAADI. This CDR3 spans 14 amino acids. Trimming took 6 bases from V and 3 from J, leaving 12 bases between them.

The chain employs TRBV5-4 and TRBJ1-2; D uncertain. Per germline, CDR1 SGHNT and CDR2 YYREEE (reference sequence). With 0 bases removed from V and 6 bases from J, the gap between germline ends came to 9 bases. The CDR3 length is 13 residues. The CDR3 protein is CASSLAGVNGYTF. CDR3 coding DNA: TGTGCCAGCAGCTTGGCCGGGGTGAATGGCTACACCTTC.

The chain has TRBV28 and TRBJ1-1; 11 bases are shared with TRBD1. The length of the CDR3 is 15 residues. In germline, CDR1 is MDHEN, CDR2 SYDVKM. V dropped 6 bases and J dropped 5; count of bases not matched to a gene: 8. This CDR3 reads CASRAGTGGSTEAFF. For the CDR3, the DNA is TGTGCCAGCAGAGCAGGGACAGGGGGTTCGACTGAAGCTTTCTTT.

Concerning this clone: Germline is not matched at one junction end, which may reflect a read error. The rearrangement joins TRBV7-9 to TRBJ1-4, with D possibly being TRBD1 (5 bases). Germline values: CDR1 SEHNR, CDR2 FQNEAQ (reference sequence). The CDR3 loop spans 15 amino acids. The CDR3 sequence: CASSLAGEGPPQRSF. In nucleotides, the CDR3 is TGTGCCAGCAGCTTAGCGGGGGAGGGGCCACCCCAACGGAGTTTT.

This chain joins TRBV7-2 and TRBJ2-2; 7 nucleotides agree with TRBD2. With V trimmed by 3 bases and J by 1 base, 2 bases remained unmatched. The CDR3 spans 15 residues. CDR1 and CDR2 from the germline V gene are SGHTA and FQGNSA. Here the CDR3 reads CASSFSSGNTGELFF. The DNA of the CDR3 is TGTGCCAGCAGCTTTTCTAGCGGGAACACCGGGGAGCTGTTTTTT. The full variable domain, in which reference TRBV7-2 and TRBJ2-2 provide the parts outside the CDR3, is GAGVSQSPSNKVTEKGKDVELRCDPISGHTALYWYRQSLGQGLEFLIYFQGNSAPDKSGLPSDRFSAERTGGSVSTLTIQRTQQEDSAVYLCASSFSSGNTGELFFGEGSRLTVL.

The V call is TRBV27, the J call TRBJ2-3; the match to TRBD2 covers 12 bases. V was clipped by 5 bases and J by 5 bases; unmatched bases: 8. This CDR3 region has 16 residues. The V gene's germline CDR1 is MNHEY and CDR2 SMNVEV (reference sequence). The CDR3 spells CASSLRLAGAKDTQYF. In DNA, the CDR3 is TGTGCCAGCAGTCTTCGACTAGCGGGAGCGAAAGATACGCAGTATTTT.

This clone turned up a few times. This sequence joins TRBV5-8 and TRBJ1-5; D perhaps matches TRBD1 (6 bases). Germline V gene sequence: CDR1 SGHTS, CDR2 YDEGEE. This CDR3 contains 16 residues. The V end was cut by 1 base, the J end by 4 bases, with 15 bases between. The CDR3 is CASSLWGEGENQPQHF. The CDR3 DNA reads TGTGCCAGCAGCTTGTGGGGGGAGGGGGAAAATCAGCCCCAGCATTTT.

The rearrangement links TRBV20-1 to TRBJ2-7, with TRBD2 identical over 10 bases. CDR3 length equals 14 residues. V was clipped by 3 bases and J by 6 bases; unmatched bases: 8. Looked up from germline, CDR1 is DFQATT and CDR2 is SNEGSKA (reference sequence). This CDR3 reads CSASRTSGGGEQYF. The CDR3 DNA is TGCAGTGCTAGTCGGACTAGCGGAGGTGGCGAGCAGTACTTC.

The rearrangement links TRBV27 to TRBJ1-1; no reliable D call. The CDR3 totals 14 residues. V shed 7 bases and J shed 1 base, with 13 bases lying between them. The germline V gene encodes CDR1 MNHEY and CDR2 SMNVEV (reference sequence). CDR3 protein: CASTSHGKNTEAFF. CDR3 coding DNA: TGTGCCAGCACTTCGCATGGCAAGAACACTGAAGCTTTCTTT.

The CDR3 loop is CATSRSGTGGLNTQYF. The CDR3 DNA reads as TGTGCCACCAGCAGATCCGGGACAGGGGGTTTGAATACGCAGTATTTT. The rearrangement joins TRBV15 to TRBJ2-3; 11 bases agree with TRBD1. This CDR3 spans 16 amino acids. V was pared by 2 bases and J by 7 bases, with 8 bases of the junction left unmatched. Germline CDR1 and CDR2: LNHNV and YYDKDF (reference sequence). The variable domain in full, completed from reference TRBV15 and TRBJ2-3, reads DAMVIQNPRYQVTQFGKPVTLSCSQTLNHNVMYWYQQKSSQAPKLLFHYYDKDFNNEADTPDNFQSRRPNTSFCFLDIRSPGLGDTAMYLCATSRSGTGGLNTQYFGPGTRLTVL.

The CDR3 loop reads CASSYSNRGPLYEQYF. The CDR3 DNA reads as TGTGCCAGCAGTTACTCTAATAGGGGGCCCCTCTACGAGCAGTACTTC. This rearrangement joins TRBV6-5 to TRBJ2-7; the match to TRBD1 covers 7 bases. Germline values: CDR1 MNHEY, CDR2 SVGAGI. This CDR3 is built from 16 residues. J was trimmed by 3 bases and V by 0 bases; bases with no gene match: 8.

This chain connects TRBV6-5 to TRBJ1-1; 7 nucleotides align to TRBD1. The V gene's germline CDR1 is MNHEY and CDR2 SVGAGI. This CDR3 has 16 residues. The junction had 5 bases not matched to a gene; V was cut back by 0 bases and J by 1 base. The DNA of the CDR3 is TGTGCCAGCAGTTACTCGACAGGGAGGAAGAACACTGAAGCTTTCTTT. It yields the protein CASSYSTGRKNTEAFF.

This chain links TRBV6-8 with TRBJ2-7, with D possibly being TRBD2 (7 bases). Germline CDR1 and CDR2: MNHGY and SAAAGT. This CDR3 is built from 16 residues. Trimming removed 5 bases at V and 1 base at J, with 18 bases between. CDR3 sequence (DNA): TGTGCCAGCAGTGTCAGGGGAGGGGTAAGGTCCTACGAGCAGTACTTC. Encoded protein: CASSVRGGVRSYEQYF.

The V and J genes are TRBV13 and TRBJ1-1; 7 bases match TRBD1. This CDR3 has 13 amino acids. The V and J ends lost 5 bases and 10 bases, in that order; junction bases with no gene match: 10. From germline, CDR1 is PRHDT and CDR2 FYEKMQ (reference sequence). In DNA, the CDR3 is TGTGCCAGCAGCACAACCGACAGGGCCACAGCTTTCTTT. It yields the protein CASSTTDRATAFF.

This clone was counted only a few times. The chain is built from TRBV4-3 and TRBJ2-7, with a weak D call TRBD2 (6 bases). Germline loops: CDR1 LGHNA, CDR2 YSLEER. The CDR3 extends over 17 amino acids. V was cut by 0 bases and J by 2 bases, with 17 bases left in between. This chain's CDR3 is CASSQDWGERSPYEQYF. DNA for the CDR3: TGCGCCAGCAGCCAAGATTGGGGGGAGCGGTCCCCCTACGAGCAGTACTTC.

The chain is built from TRBV12-3 or TRBV12-4 and TRBJ2-7, with 7 bases that match TRBD2. The CDR3 length is 13 residues. V lost 0 bases, J lost 4 bases, and 0 bases stayed unmatched. The CDR3 DNA reads TGTGCCAGCAGTTTAGCGCGGGAGTACGAGCAGTACTTC. Translated: CASSLAREYEQYF.

The chain couples TRBV28 to TRBJ2-5, with 7 bases identical to TRBD1. The CDR3 contains 16 residues. V was clipped by 1 base and J by 2 bases; unmatched bases: 7. The V gene's germline CDR1 is MDHEN and CDR2 SYDVKM. As DNA, the CDR3 is TGTGCCAGCAGTTTATTGCGACAGGGCCAACAAGAGACCCAGTACTTC. It codes for CASSLLRQGQQETQYF.

Here the CDR3 DNA reads TGCGCCAGCAGCTTCAGGTCCGAGCAGTACTTC. This translates into CASSFRSEQYF. J is TRBJ2-7 and V is TRBV5-1, with D unresolved. This CDR3 region has 11 residues. With 2 bases removed from V and 6 bases from J, the gap between germline ends came to 6 bases. Per germline, CDR1 SGHRS and CDR2 YFSETQ.

This chain uses TRBV20-1 with TRBJ2-3; D ambiguous. V was shortened by 5 bases and J by 2 bases, with 5 bases between the two germline ends. CDR3 length: 11 residues. Per germline, CDR1 DFQATT and CDR2 SNEGSKA (reference sequence). CDR3 loop: CSADSTDTQYF. In DNA form, the CDR3 reads TGCAGTGCTGACTCCACAGATACGCAGTATTTT.

Here the CDR3 reads CASRLGPAYEQYF. The CDR3 DNA is TGTGCCAGCCGCCTGGGGCCCGCCTACGAGCAGTACTTC. The genes are TRBV28 and TRBJ2-7; TRBD1 might be the D (5 bases). V was shortened by 8 bases and J by 2 bases, with 13 bases between the two germline ends. Germline loops: CDR1 MDHEN, CDR2 SYDVKM. The CDR3 has 13 residues. Together with reference TRBV28 and TRBJ2-7, the CDR3 gives the full variable domain: DVKVTQSSRYLVKRTGEKVFLECVQDMDHENMFWYRQDPGLGLRLIYFSYDVKMKEKGDIPEGYSVSREKKERFSLILESASTNQTSMYLCASRLGPAYEQYFGPGTRLTVT.

The rearrangement joins TRBV7-2 to TRBJ2-7; 9 bases line up with TRBD2. The CDR3 extends over 16 amino acids. From germline, CDR1 is SGHTA and CDR2 FQGNSA. After removal of 3 bases from V and 3 bases from J, the junction contained 9 bases not matched to a gene. Here the CDR3 reads CASSFHSGSRNYEQYF. The DNA for the CDR3 is TGTGCCAGCAGCTTCCATAGCGGGAGCCGAAACTACGAGCAGTACTTC.

The chain has TRBV9 and TRBJ2-2, with TRBD2 identical over 12 bases. CDR1 and CDR2 (germline): SGDLS, YYNGEE. Losses at the gene ends were 2 bases for V and 6 bases for J; bases not matched to a gene: 2. The CDR3 spans 15 residues. Here the CDR3 DNA reads TGTGCCAGCAGCGTGACTAGCGGGAGAGCCGGGGAGCTGTTTTTT. Encoded protein: CASSVTSGRAGELFF.

In this sample, this clone turned up once. V gene TRBV6-5 combines with J gene TRBJ2-2, with a weak D call TRBD2 (7 bases). V gave up 6 bases and J gave up 5 bases, with 13 bases separating them. The CDR3 loop spans 14 amino acids. Germline-derived CDR1 and CDR2 are MNHEY and SVGAGI. For the CDR3, the DNA is TGTGCCAGCAGGGGCAGGGGAGGGACCGGGGAGCTGTTTTTT. Its translation is CASRGRGGTGELFF.

V usage is TRBV9 and J usage is TRBJ2-2, with D perhaps matching TRBD1 (6 bases). Trimming cost V 0 bases and J 2 bases, with 8 bases left between them. The CDR3 loop spans 15 amino acids. Per germline, CDR1 SGDLS and CDR2 YYNGEE. The CDR3 here is CASSVAGHNTGELFF. The CDR3 nucleotides read TGTGCCAGCAGCGTAGCGGGACACAACACCGGGGAGCTGTTTTTT.

This clone has a handful of counts. The rearrangement joins TRBV4-1 to TRBJ1-3, with D tentatively TRBD1 (5 bases). CDR1 and CDR2 from the germline V gene are MGHRA and YSYEKL. The CDR3 is 20 amino acids. Trimming removed 0 bases from V and 0 bases from J, with 21 bases in between. The CDR3: CASSQDKGRAGGSSGNTIYF. The CDR3 nucleotides are TGCGCCAGCAGCCAAGATAAGGGGAGAGCGGGGGGAAGCTCTGGAAACACCATATATTTT.